This T cell receptor (beta chain) was found in a study of OX40 agonist ivuxolimab in advanced cancers. Study background: Cohort: about 82% men, mean age approximately 66, aged about 23 to 80.

The protocol was immunoSEQ multiplex PCR, while the TCRdb copy is restricted to in-frame clones and leaves out a portion. The sample includes about 76,000 clones, over 75% of them seen just once. Germline V CDR1 and CDR2: SNHLY, FYNNEI. This CDR3 spans 14 amino acids. V dropped 7 bases and J dropped 4 bases, with 17 bases sitting between them. Remarks on this clone: Its cognate antigen is unknown.

Study-level points and caveats: Antigens targeted by the expanded peripheral T cells were not determined. Mean expanded clone counts were higher in CD8+ than CD4+ T cells.

This chain connects TRBV2 to TRBJ2-7; D possibly corresponds to TRBD1 (6 bases). The receptor was derived from an adult with an advanced solid tumor such as melanoma, head and neck, liver or kidney cancer. The specimen was CD4+ or CD8+ T cells sorted from blood, collected in a trial of the OX40 agonist ivuxolimab. DNA of the CDR3: TGTGCCAGCATCGTAACAGGGTTATGGTACGAGCAGTACTTC. It yields the protein CASIVTGLWYEQYF.